The sequence of this T cell receptor (beta chain) was determined in a study of cytomegalovirus exposure and HLA in healthy donors. Background on the study: An early data release held tens of millions of unique TCRs from HLA-typed donors.

Points on this clone: As yet, its antigen is unknown.

Whole-study results and caveats: Further analysis was carried out later, and it showed several of the most significant clusters appearing linked to common viral pathogens. Confirmation was obtained in vitro that a few CMV-associated chains are specific for CMV antigens. TCR beta V- and J-gene trimming, according to a later analysis, was linked to a missense DCLRE1C variant.

The PCR employed 60 Vbeta primers together with 13 Jbeta primers. Sequencing used immunoSEQ multiplex PCR; TCRdb keeps in-frame clones, though not all of them. The repertoire holds about 99,000 clones, with around 66% as singletons. This CDR3 comprises 16 residues. The germline V gene has CDR1 MRHNA and CDR2 SNTAGT. J gave up 9 bases and V 3 bases, and 6 bases lay outside the gene matches. The sequence was obtained from a woman aged 45 to 65 in good health and CMV-seronegative. The chain links TRBV6-4 to TRBJ2-1; 15 bases map to TRBD2. Material: PBMCs. The CDR3 DNA reads as TGTGCCAGCAGTGAACGGACTAGCGGGGGGGCGGGTGAGCAGTTCTTC. It is translated as CASSERTSGGAGEQFF.